This T cell receptor beta chain was obtained from a study of blood T cell repertoires in COVID-19. Study-wide background: T cells, B-cell-depleted T cells, or PBMCs supplied cDNA or gDNA.

The authors' processing: Amplification with reference gene primers provided the estimates of nucleated cell counts. Here immunoSEQ multiplex PCR was the method, and the copy in TCRdb shows in-frame clones only, minus some. V and J calls and clone size are copied from that table; D and trimming were computed from the DNA. This sample yields roughly 150,000 clones, of which roughly 90% are seen a single time; approximately 4.6% belongs to the top ten. It was during active infection that Seattle patients were enrolled and then longitudinally followed. With V trimmed by 2 bases and J by 3 bases, 1 base remained unmatched. The germline V gene has CDR1 KGHSH and CDR2 LQKENI. CDR3 length: 15 residues.

This TCR derives from a man between 18 and 29 years old with COVID-19, enrolled during active disease. The sequenced material came from peripheral blood. The V gene is TRBV18, the J gene TRBJ2-2; 9 bases are a match to TRBD1. The CDR3 nucleotides are TGTGCCAGCTCACCAAGGACAGGGGACACCGGGGAGCTGTTTTTT. Its protein product is CASSPRTGDTGELFF.